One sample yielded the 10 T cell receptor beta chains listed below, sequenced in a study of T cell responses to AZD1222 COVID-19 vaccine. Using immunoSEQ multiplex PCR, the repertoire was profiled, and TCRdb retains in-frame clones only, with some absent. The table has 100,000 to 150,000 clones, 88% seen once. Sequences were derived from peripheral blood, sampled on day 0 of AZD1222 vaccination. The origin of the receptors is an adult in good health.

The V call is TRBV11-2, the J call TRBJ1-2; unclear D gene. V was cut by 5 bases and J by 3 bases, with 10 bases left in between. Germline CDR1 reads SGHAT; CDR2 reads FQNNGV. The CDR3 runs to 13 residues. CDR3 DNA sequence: TGTGCCAGCAGCCAGGTGATTCACTATGGCTACACCTTC. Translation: CASSQVIHYGYTF. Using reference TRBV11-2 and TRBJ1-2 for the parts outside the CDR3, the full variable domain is EAGVAQSPRYKIIEKRQSVAFWCNPISGHATLYWYQQILGQGPKLLIQFQNNGVVDDSQLPKDRFSAERLKGVDSTLKIQPAKLEDSAVYLCASSQVIHYGYTFGSGTRLTVV.

The CDR3 sequence is CATSRTGGNTEAFF. DNA of the CDR3: TGTGCCACCAGCAGAACAGGGGGTAACACTGAAGCTTTCTTT. The chain links TRBV15 to TRBJ1-1; the match to TRBD1 covers 8 bases. After removal of 2 bases from V and 2 bases from J, the junction contained 1 base not matched to a gene. CDR3 length equals 14 residues. The germline gives CDR1 LNHNV, CDR2 YYDKDF (reference sequence).

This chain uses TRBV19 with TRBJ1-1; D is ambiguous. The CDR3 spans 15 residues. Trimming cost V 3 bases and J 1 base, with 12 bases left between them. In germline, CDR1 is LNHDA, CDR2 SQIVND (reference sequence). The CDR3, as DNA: TGTGCCAGTAGTATGGGCCCGTTGGGGAACACTGAAGCTTTCTTT. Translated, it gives CASSMGPLGNTEAFF. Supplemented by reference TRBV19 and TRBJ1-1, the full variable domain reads DGGITQSPKYLFRKEGQNVTLSCEQNLNHDAMYWYRQDPGQGLRLIYYSQIVNDFQKGDIAEGYSVSREKKESFPLTVTSAQKNPTAFYLCASSMGPLGNTEAFFGQGTRLTVV.

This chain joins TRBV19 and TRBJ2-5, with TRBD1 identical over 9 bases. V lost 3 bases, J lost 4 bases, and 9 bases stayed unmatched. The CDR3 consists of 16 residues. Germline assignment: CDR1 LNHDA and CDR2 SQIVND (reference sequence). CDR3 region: CASSMTGQGWGETQYF. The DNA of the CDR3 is TGTGCCAGTAGTATGACGGGACAGGGTTGGGGAGAGACCCAGTACTTC.

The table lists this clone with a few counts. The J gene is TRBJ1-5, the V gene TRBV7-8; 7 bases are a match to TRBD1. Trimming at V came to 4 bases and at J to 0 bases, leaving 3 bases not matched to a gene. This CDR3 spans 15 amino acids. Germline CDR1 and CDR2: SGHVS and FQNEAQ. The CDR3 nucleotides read TGTGCCAGCAGCTCAGGGGGATATAGCAATCAGCCCCAGCATTTT. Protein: CASSSGGYSNQPQHF. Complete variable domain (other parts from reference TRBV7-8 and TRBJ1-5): GAGVSQSPRYKVAKRGQDVALRCDPISGHVSLFWYQQALGQGPEFLTYFQNEAQLDKSGLPSDRFFAERPEGSVSTLKIQRTQQEDSAVYLCASSSGGYSNQPQHFGDGTRLSIL.

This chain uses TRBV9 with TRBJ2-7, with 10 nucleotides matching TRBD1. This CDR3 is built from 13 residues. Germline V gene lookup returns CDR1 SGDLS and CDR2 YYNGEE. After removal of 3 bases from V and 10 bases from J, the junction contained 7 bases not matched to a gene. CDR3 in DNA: TGTGCCAGCAGCGCGACAGGGGGCTGGTTTCAGTACTTC. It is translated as CASSATGGWFQYF.

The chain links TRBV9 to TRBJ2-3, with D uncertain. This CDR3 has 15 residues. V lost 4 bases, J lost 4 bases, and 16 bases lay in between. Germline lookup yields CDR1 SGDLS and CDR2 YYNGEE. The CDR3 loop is CASSPAGPRADTQYF. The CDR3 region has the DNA TGTGCCAGCAGCCCAGCAGGCCCTCGGGCAGATACGCAGTATTTT. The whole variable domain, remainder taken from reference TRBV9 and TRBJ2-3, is DSGVTQTPKHLITATGQRVTLRCSPRSGDLSVYWYQQSLDQGLQFLIQYYNGEERAKGNILERFSAQQFPDLHSELNLSSLELGDSALYFCASSPAGPRADTQYFGPGTRLTVL.

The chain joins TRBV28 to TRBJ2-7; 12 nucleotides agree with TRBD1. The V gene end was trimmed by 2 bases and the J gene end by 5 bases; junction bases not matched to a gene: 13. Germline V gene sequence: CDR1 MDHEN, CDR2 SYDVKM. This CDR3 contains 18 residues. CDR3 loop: CASSLGTGGYRVDNEQYF. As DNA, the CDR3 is TGTGCCAGCAGTTTAGGGACAGGGGGCTACCGGGTGGATAACGAGCAGTACTTC.

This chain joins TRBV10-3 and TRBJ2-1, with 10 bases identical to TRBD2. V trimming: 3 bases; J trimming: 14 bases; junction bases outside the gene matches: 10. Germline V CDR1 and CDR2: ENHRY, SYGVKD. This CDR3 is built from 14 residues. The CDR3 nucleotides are TGTGCCATCAGTGAATTAGCGGGAGGCTCGGGGGAGTTCTTC. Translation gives CAISELAGGSGEFF.

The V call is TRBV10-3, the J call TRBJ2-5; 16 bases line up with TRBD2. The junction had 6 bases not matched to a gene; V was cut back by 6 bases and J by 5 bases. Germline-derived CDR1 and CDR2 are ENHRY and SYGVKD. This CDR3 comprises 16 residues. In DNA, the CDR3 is TGTGCCATCAGGGCGGGACTAGCGGGGGGGCCGGAGACCCAGTACTTC. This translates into CAIRAGLAGGPETQYF.